Described below is a single T cell receptor (beta chain) sequence and its context. Its antigen is still unknown. Germline values: CDR1 GTSNPN, CDR2 SVGIG (reference sequence). V shed 4 bases and J 1 base; nucleotides not matched to a gene: 5. CDR3 size: 16 residues. The data are from a study of CD8+ T cells in alopecia areata. Study in general: Each of the treated patients was given oral tofacitinib, 5 to 10 mg twice daily, for moderate-to-severe alopecia areata.

Broader study findings: TCRs were shared less clearly across patients than in mice, possibly for HLA-related reasons.

Extraction of RNA preceded its reverse transcription into cDNA, which served as the sequencing template. Generated by immunoSEQ multiplex PCR, the TCRdb table keeps only in-frame clones and is missing some. The data show 110,000 to 150,000 clones, with approximately 51% seen just once and approximately 0.99% held by the top ten. Both peripheral blood and punch biopsies of lesional scalp skin were obtained from patients who had alopecia areata. Cell sorting was applied to PBMCs, and CD4+ and CD8+ T cells were collected. Here the sequenced sample was CD4+ T cells sorted from blood, taken at week 0. The clonotype originates from a human donor with alopecia areata. The V call is TRBV30, the J call TRBJ2-3, with 13 bases aligning to TRBD2. CDR3 in DNA: TGTGCCTGGACCCTTGGGACTAGCGGGGGCACAGATACGCAGTATTTT. Its translation: CAWTLGTSGGTDTQYF.